This T cell receptor (beta chain) derives from a study of T cells in Graves' hyperthyroidism and ophthalmopathy. This CDR3 has 15 amino acids. V shed 1 base and J shed 3 bases, with 9 bases lying between them. In germline, CDR1 is KGHSH, CDR2 LQKENI. This clonotype was detected ten times or more. Amplification of TCR beta CDR3 regions used RNA as the template. With the HTBI primer set, the TCR CDR3 went through a first round of RT-PCR. TCRdb processed the multiplex PCR reads anew with MiXCR; each CDR3 protein has one entry. The sample has a few hundred thousand distinct CDR3 sequences, roughly 15% seen once.

The sequencing sample was made of blood. The V and J genes are TRBV18 and TRBJ2-2; TRBD1 is a possible D gene (6 bases). The sequence derives from a woman aged 55-70 years with Graves' ophthalmopathy. DNA of the CDR3: TGTGCCAGCTCACCACAAAGACAGGACACCGGGGAGCTGTTTTTT. Protein: CASSPQRQDTGELFF.